Presented here are 9 T cell receptor beta chains from one specimen sequenced in a study of a mutant IDH1 vaccine in newly diagnosed glioma. The data were produced by immunoSEQ multiplex PCR, yet TCRdb's version contains in-frame clones alone and is incomplete. This sample has around 56,000 clones; 70% to 85% occur once, and the top ten carry roughly 3.3%. Time point noted: week 5, during vaccination. Topical imiquimod was applied with each vaccine dose, which held 300 ug of mutant IDH1 20-mer peptide. For these TCRs, the target antigens are not known. Material: PBMCs, obtained from a glioma patient whose treatment included an IDH1 peptide vaccine. Source of these receptors: a woman between 18 and 30 years old with glioma. Some clones in this sample may be carry-over from other donors' samples.

This chain joins TRBV5-6 and TRBJ1-3; TRBD1 might be the D (6 bases). Trimming pared 2 bases from V and 2 bases from J, leaving 8 bases between. Germline CDR1 SGHDT, CDR2 YYEEEE. This CDR3 comprises 14 residues. The CDR3 protein is CASSFEGAGNTIYF. The DNA for the CDR3 is TGTGCCAGCAGCTTTGAGGGGGCTGGAAACACCATATATTTT.

The rearrangement joins TRBV4-2 to TRBJ1-2; no firm D call. The CDR3 sequence is 14 residues long. V lost 2 bases and J 3 bases, leaving 10 bases between the germline ends. Germline lookup yields CDR1 LGHNA and CDR2 YNFKEQ. This CDR3 is CASSQMGPDYGYTF. In DNA, the CDR3 is TGTGCCAGCAGCCAAATGGGTCCGGACTATGGCTACACCTTC.

The rearrangement uses TRBV15 and TRBJ1-6; D gene ambiguous. CDR3 length equals 15 residues. The germline V gene has CDR1 LNHNV and CDR2 YYDKDF (reference sequence). With 2 bases removed from V and 7 bases from J, the gap between germline ends came to 12 bases. CDR3 region: CATSRRGNQNSPLHF. The CDR3 coding sequence is TGTGCCACCAGCAGACGAGGGAATCAGAATTCACCCCTCCACTTT.

The J gene is TRBJ1-1, the V gene TRBV6-5; D unresolved. The CDR3 consists of 13 residues. Deletions cut 1 base from V and 7 bases from J, with 10 bases between. Germline V CDR1 and CDR2: MNHEY, SVGAGI. CDR3 amino acids: CASSYFEGYEAFF. The CDR3 DNA follows: TGTGCCAGCAGTTACTTTGAAGGGTATGAAGCTTTCTTT.

CDR3 nucleotides: TGTGCCAGCAGTGTTACAGGGGGCAGCAATGAGCAGTTCTTC. It yields the protein CASSVTGGSNEQFF. This chain links TRBV25-1 with TRBJ2-1, with TRBD1 identical over 9 bases. With V trimmed by 4 bases and J by 6 bases, 4 bases remained unmatched. Germline V gene lookup returns CDR1 MGHDK and CDR2 SYGVNS. The CDR3 length is 14 residues. Combining the CDR3 with reference TRBV25-1 and TRBJ2-1 gives the whole variable domain EADIYQTPRYLVIGTGKKITLECSQTMGHDKMYWYQQDPGMELHLIHYSYGVNSTEKGDLSSESTVSRIRTEHFPLTLESARPSHTSQYLCASSVTGGSNEQFFGPGTRLTVL.

The chain recombines TRBV19 with TRBJ1-1; TRBD1 is a possible D gene (5 bases). V was cut by 6 bases and J by 0 bases, with 8 bases left in between. CDR1 and CDR2 from the germline V gene are LNHDA and SQIVND (reference sequence). The CDR3 extends over 13 amino acids. CDR3 loop: CASSVTVNTEAFF. The CDR3 nucleotides read TGTGCCAGTAGCGTGACAGTGAACACTGAAGCTTTCTTT.

The chain joins TRBV30 to TRBJ2-1; TRBD2 is a possible D gene (6 bases). This CDR3 region has 13 residues. Deletions cut 5 bases from V and 9 bases from J, with 17 bases between. Germline-derived CDR1 and CDR2 are GTSNPN and SVGIG (reference sequence). CDR3 amino acids: CAWAEGLNLEQFF. The DNA for the CDR3 is TGTGCCTGGGCTGAGGGACTGAACCTTGAGCAGTTCTTC. The variable domain in full, completed from reference TRBV30 and TRBJ2-1, reads SQTIHQWPATLVQPVGSPLSLECTVEGTSNPNLYWYRQAAGRGLQLLFYSVGIGQISSEVPQNLSASRPQDRQFILSSKKLLLSDSGFYLCAWAEGLNLEQFFGPGTRLTVL.

The chain joins TRBV15 to TRBJ2-1; tentatively, D is TRBD2 (5 bases). The CDR3 loop spans 16 amino acids. V lost 4 bases, J lost 4 bases, and 17 bases lay in between. Germline lookup yields CDR1 LNHNV and CDR2 YYDKDF (reference sequence). The chain's CDR3 is CATSIEGAPPYNEQFF. The CDR3 DNA reads as TGTGCCACCAGCATAGAGGGAGCCCCCCCTTACAATGAGCAGTTCTTC.

V usage is TRBV29-1 and J usage is TRBJ1-5; tentative D call: TRBD1 (5 bases). CDR1 is SQVTM, CDR2 ANQGSEA, per germline. V was shortened by 1 base and J by 6 bases, with 10 bases between the two germline ends. The CDR3 runs 13 residues. The CDR3 DNA is TGCAGCGTTGAAGTTCGGGGGGGTCAGCCCCAGCATTTT. It encodes CSVEVRGGQPQHF.